The next 19 T cell receptor beta chains were all read from a single sample in a study of HIV-infected children after antiretroviral therapy interruption. Unique molecular identifiers were included in an RNA-based 3' RACE TCR library. MiXCR, applied by TCRdb to the 3' RACE reads, yields one record per CDR3 protein. Of 45,000 to 50,000 distinct CDR3 sequences in the sample, 4.3% were seen once. The sample's treatment: PENTA 11 planned treatment interruption arm or continuous ART arm. The sample in question was CD45RA+ CD4+ T cells from PBMCs, pooled from several time points, obtained from a donor given antiretroviral therapy, either interrupted or continuous. The subset is: naive CD4+ CD45RA+ CD45RO- T cells. These receptors were collected from a pool of human donors with HIV.

This clonotype was counted many times. The chain links TRBV3-1 to TRBJ2-7; D gene ambiguous. Deletions cut 4 bases from V and 3 bases from J, with 7 bases between. There are 12 residues in the CDR3. The germline V gene has CDR1 LGHDT and CDR2 YNNKEL (reference sequence). The CDR3 DNA sequence: TGTGCCAGCAGCCCAGGCGACTACGAGCAGTACTTC. Translated, it gives CASSPGDYEQYF.

This clonotype was recorded a few times. This chain links TRBV28 with TRBJ2-3, with D perhaps TRBD1 or TRBD2 (5 bases each). Germline CDR1 reads MDHEN; CDR2 reads SYDVKM. V was shortened by 5 bases and J by 7 bases, with 13 bases between the two germline ends. The CDR3 has 13 amino acids. In DNA form, the CDR3 reads TGTGCCAGCAGTCCAGGGAGTCCAAATACGCAGTATTTT. Amino acid sequence: CASSPGSPNTQYF.

There are many counts of this clonotype. The chain recombines TRBV20-1 with TRBJ2-2; the D is unclear. The CDR3 totals 13 residues. The germline gives CDR1 DFQATT, CDR2 SNEGSKA (reference sequence). V was cut by 3 bases and J by 1 base, with 6 bases left in between. The CDR3 protein is CSASAVNTGELFF. CDR3 sequence (DNA): TGCAGTGCTAGTGCGGTGAACACCGGGGAGCTGTTTTTT.

The table lists this clonotype with many counts. The chain recombines TRBV5-1 with TRBJ2-6; D gene unclear. Germline CDR1 and CDR2: SGHRS and YFSETQ. This CDR3 comprises 14 residues. Deletions cut 1 base from V and 0 bases from J, with 2 bases between. The CDR3 sequence is CASSLSSGANVLTF. The CDR3 bases are TGCGCCAGCAGCTTGAGCTCTGGGGCCAACGTCCTGACTTTC.

This clonotype was found many times. V usage is TRBV20-1 and J usage is TRBJ2-5, with D perhaps being TRBD1 or TRBD2 (6 bases each). The CDR3 is made up of 13 amino acids. Trimming left V 0 bases short and J 3 bases short, with 8 bases between. Germline CDR1 reads DFQATT; CDR2 reads SNEGSKA (reference sequence). In nucleotides, the CDR3 is TGCAGTGCTAGAGACGGGGGCAAAGAGACCCAGTACTTC. Protein: CSARDGGKETQYF.

Many counts were recorded for this clonotype. The rearrangement uses TRBV28 and TRBJ2-7, with 8 bases identical to TRBD2. V shed 5 bases and J 6 bases; nucleotides not matched to a gene: 12. From germline, CDR1 is MDHEN and CDR2 SYDVKM. CDR3 length: 15 residues. Here the CDR3 reads CASSLPGLVASEQYF. The CDR3 region has the DNA TGTGCCAGCAGTCTTCCGGGACTAGTGGCCTCCGAGCAGTACTTC.

This clonotype was found many times. J is TRBJ2-3 and V is TRBV29-1; the D gene is possibly TRBD2 (5 bases). The CDR3 has 13 amino acids. The germline V and J ends were trimmed by 6 bases and 3 bases, with 13 bases remaining between them. The germline gives CDR1 SQVTM, CDR2 ANQGSEA. In DNA, the CDR3 is TGCAGCGTGGGAGTCCTGGGGACAGATACGCAGTATTTT. This gives the protein CSVGVLGTDTQYF.

The V and J genes are TRBV28 and TRBJ2-1; the match to TRBD1 covers 9 bases. This CDR3 is 15 amino acids long. The V and J ends lost 2 bases and 9 bases, in that order; junction bases with no gene match: 8. Germline loops: CDR1 MDHEN, CDR2 SYDVKM. In nucleotides, the CDR3 is TGTGCCAGCAGTTTAGGGGGACAGGGATGGGGTGAGCAGTTCTTC. It is translated as CASSLGGQGWGEQFF.

This clonotype was observed a handful of times. The chain links TRBV5-6 to TRBJ1-1; no clear D. The germline V and J ends were trimmed by 4 bases and 0 bases, with 16 bases remaining between them. The CDR3 loop spans 16 amino acids. Germline CDR1 and CDR2: SGHDT and YYEEEE. CDR3 sequence reads: CASSPPTRRMNTEAFF. The CDR3 DNA reads TGTGCCAGCAGCCCTCCGACTAGACGCATGAACACTGAAGCTTTCTTT.

This clonotype showed up many times. CDR3 protein: CASKTSAGSLDSPLHF. For the CDR3, the DNA is TGTGCCAGCAAAACCTCGGCAGGGAGTCTCGATTCACCCCTCCACTTT. The chain uses TRBV25-1 and TRBJ1-6, with D tentatively TRBD1 (5 bases). Looked up from germline, CDR1 is MGHDK and CDR2 is SYGVNS. Trimming removed 7 bases from V and 8 bases from J, with 21 bases in between. CDR3 length equals 16 residues.

This clonotype was observed many times. The junction and the germline gene differ at one end; a read error may be behind it. This chain joins TRBV20-1 and TRBJ2-1; TRBD2 matches at 10 bases. The CDR3 length is 12 residues. Germline-derived CDR1 and CDR2 are DFQATT and SNEGSKA (reference sequence). CDR3 loop: CSARASGGAILF. CDR3 nucleotide sequence: TGCAGTGCTAGGGCCAGCGGGGGGGCGATCCTCTTC.

The sample holds many counts of this clonotype. The chain joins TRBV5-6 to TRBJ1-2, with 8 bases matching TRBD1. Trimming removed 8 bases from V and 1 base from J; junction bases left unmatched: 4. The CDR3 extends over 13 amino acids. Germline assignment: CDR1 SGHDT and CDR2 YYEEEE. CDR3 loop: CARDRDLNYGYTF. CDR3 sequence (DNA): TGTGCCAGGGACAGGGACCTTAACTATGGCTACACCTTC.

This clonotype has ten or more counts. The rearrangement uses TRBV20-1 and TRBJ1-6; perhaps TRBD1 as D (6 bases). Germline values: CDR1 DFQATT, CDR2 SNEGSKA (reference sequence). This CDR3 is 15 amino acids long. V lost 5 bases and J 0 bases, leaving 11 bases between the germline ends. This CDR3 reads CSAPGGASYNSPLHF. In DNA form, the CDR3 reads TGCAGTGCTCCTGGGGGGGCCTCCTATAATTCACCCCTCCACTTT.

This clonotype was counted between two and nine times. The V and J genes are TRBV10-3 and TRBJ2-1; 9 nucleotides line up with TRBD2. Germline V gene lookup returns CDR1 ENHRY and CDR2 SYGVKD. The CDR3 is 16 residues long. Trimming took 2 bases from V and 3 from J; bases not matched to a gene: 5. CDR3 sequence reads: CAISETLAGIYNEQFF. The DNA of the CDR3 is TGTGCCATCAGTGAGACCCTAGCGGGGATCTACAATGAGCAGTTCTTC.

This clonotype was detected many times. The chain couples TRBV27 to TRBJ1-2; D is unresolved. The CDR3 is made up of 10 amino acids. V lost 6 bases, J lost 8 bases, and 7 bases lay in between. CDR1 MNHEY and CDR2 SMNVEV come from the germline V gene (reference sequence). CDR3 protein: CASRGGGYTF. The CDR3 DNA is TGTGCCAGCAGGGGAGGGGGCTACACCTTC.

This clonotype showed up many times. The genes are TRBV20-1 and TRBJ2-2, with D uncertain. Germline CDR1 reads DFQATT; CDR2 reads SNEGSKA (reference sequence). CDR3 length equals 14 residues. The ends were cut back, 2 bases at V and 5 bases at J, with 12 bases in the middle. The CDR3: CSARSLLTTGELFF. In DNA form, the CDR3 reads TGCAGTGCTAGATCGCTCTTAACAACCGGGGAGCTGTTTTTT.

This clonotype was detected a few times. This chain joins TRBV25-1 and TRBJ1-6; D is undetermined. Trimming left V 3 bases short and J 10 bases short, with 4 bases between. This CDR3 is built from 11 residues. Germline assignment: CDR1 MGHDK and CDR2 SYGVNS. CDR3 protein: CASSDSSPLHF. CDR3 in DNA: TGTGCCAGCAGTGACAGCTCACCCCTCCACTTT.

This clonotype was seen a few times. The V call is TRBV5-1, the J call TRBJ1-1; D is undetermined. The germline V and J ends were trimmed by 4 bases and 1 base, with 11 bases remaining between them. The CDR3 is made up of 14 amino acids. Germline assignment: CDR1 SGHRS and CDR2 YFSETQ. The DNA for the CDR3 is TGCGCCAGCAGCCCGCGGGAGGAGAACACTGAAGCTTTCTTT. The encoded protein is CASSPREENTEAFF.

This clonotype was counted ten times or more. This sequence joins TRBV28 and TRBJ2-5; TRBD1 agrees at 7 bases. Losses at the gene ends were 6 bases for V and 3 bases for J; bases not matched to a gene: 10. Germline CDR1 reads MDHEN; CDR2 reads SYDVKM. The CDR3 length is 15 residues. The CDR3 here is CASRTSGRGKETQYF. In nucleotides, the CDR3 is TGTGCCAGCAGAACATCGGGCAGGGGGAAAGAGACCCAGTACTTC.